The 30 T cell receptor beta chains presented below share a single source sample, sequenced in a study of cytomegalovirus exposure and HLA in healthy donors. PCR primers comprised 60 Vbeta and 13 Jbeta primers. TCRdb's table, derived via immunoSEQ multiplex PCR, lists solely in-frame clones and lacks some. The repertoire consists of some 200,000 clones, with 80% occurring once and the leading ten covering under 0.85%. Material for sequencing was PBMCs. These receptors were taken from a boy aged 5-17 years in good health and CMV-seronegative.

This chain uses TRBV18 with TRBJ1-1; 9 bases match TRBD1. Germline values: CDR1 KGHSH, CDR2 LQKENI. The CDR3 loop spans 14 amino acids. V dropped 4 bases and J dropped 6; count of bases not matched to a gene: 6. This CDR3 reads CASSQGQGFSEAFF. DNA for the CDR3: TGTGCCAGCTCACAGGGACAGGGATTTTCTGAAGCTTTCTTT.

The chain carries TRBV5-6 and TRBJ2-2, with D possibly matching TRBD1 (7 bases). Trimming took off 4 bases at V and 6 bases at J, with 13 bases between the two ends. Germline CDR1 and CDR2: SGHDT and YYEEEE. The CDR3 is made up of 14 amino acids. The CDR3 nucleotides read TGTGCCAGCAGCCGGCAGGGGGGTCCCGGGGAGCTGTTTTTT. It yields the protein CASSRQGGPGELFF.

The CDR3, as DNA: TGTGCCAGCAAACTAACAAGTCTCACCGGGGAGCTGTTTTTT. It is translated as CASKLTSLTGELFF. The genes are TRBV6-6 and TRBJ2-2, with unresolved D. V was trimmed by 7 bases and J by 4 bases, leaving 13 bases between them. CDR3 length equals 14 residues. CDR1 is MNHNY and CDR2 is SVGAGI in the germline V gene (reference sequence).

The chain joins TRBV30 to TRBJ2-7; 10 bases match TRBD1. The V and J ends lost 2 bases and 4 bases, in that order; junction bases with no gene match: 2. Germline V gene sequence: CDR1 GTSNPN, CDR2 SVGIG (reference sequence). The length of the CDR3 is 13 residues. The CDR3 spells CAWSMGQGYEQYF. Here the CDR3 DNA reads TGTGCCTGGAGTATGGGACAGGGGTACGAGCAGTACTTC.

This chain links TRBV5-4 with TRBJ2-7; TRBD1 might be the D (6 bases). The germline V gene encodes CDR1 SGHNT and CDR2 YYREEE (reference sequence). Trimming removed 3 bases from V and 4 bases from J, with 11 bases in between. CDR3 size: 13 residues. CDR3 sequence: CASSSRTEYEQYF. DNA for the CDR3: TGTGCCAGCAGCTCGAGGACAGAATACGAGCAGTACTTC.

V and J are TRBV11-3 and TRBJ2-7, with a possible D match to TRBD2 (6 bases). Trimming pared 1 base from V and 3 bases from J, leaving 10 bases between. Germline CDR1 is SGHNT and CDR2 is YENEEA. This CDR3 has 14 amino acids. In DNA, the CDR3 is TGTGCCAGCAGCTTAGCATGGCGGGACTACGAGCAGTACTTC. Residues: CASSLAWRDYEQYF.

The chain employs TRBV9 and TRBJ2-2; 8 bases agree with TRBD2. The germline gives CDR1 SGDLS, CDR2 YYNGEE. The V segment lost 7 bases and the J segment 7 bases; nucleotides outside the gene matches: 12. This CDR3 is 15 amino acids long. CDR3 residues: CASSREGLEIGELFF. The CDR3 DNA sequence: TGTGCCAGCTCACGGGAGGGACTAGAGATCGGGGAGCTGTTTTTT.

The V call is TRBV2, the J call TRBJ1-4, with TRBD1 matching 9 bases. CDR3 size: 13 residues. V was pared by 7 bases and J by 5 bases, with 2 bases of the junction left unmatched. Germline V lookup: CDR1 SNHLY, CDR2 FYNNEI. The CDR3 here is CASTGQGNEKLFF. CDR3 sequence (DNA): TGTGCCAGCACCGGACAGGGGAATGAAAAACTGTTTTTT.

V is TRBV4-3 and J is TRBJ2-7; the D gene is possibly TRBD1 (7 bases). The germline V gene has CDR1 LGHNA and CDR2 YSLEER. This CDR3 spans 17 amino acids. V was cut by 5 bases and J by 2 bases, with 22 bases left in between. The CDR3 loop is CASSGRGQRSGTYEQYF. CDR3 in DNA: TGCGCCAGCAGCGGGCGGGGACAGCGATCCGGGACCTACGAGCAGTACTTC.

This clone was seen only a few times. The chain couples TRBV7-2 to TRBJ2-5; 8 bases are shared with TRBD1. With 1 base clipped from V and 3 bases from J, the junction kept 7 bases outside the gene matches. CDR1 and CDR2 from the germline V gene are SGHTA and FQGNSA. The CDR3 has 16 amino acids. The CDR3 nucleotides read TGTGCCAGCAGCTTAGTTATTGGACAGGGTGAAGAGACCCAGTACTTC. This translates into CASSLVIGQGEETQYF.

This clone was picked up a small number of times. This sequence joins TRBV19 and TRBJ1-5; D gene ambiguous. With 8 bases removed from V and 5 bases from J, the gap between germline ends came to 13 bases. CDR1 is LNHDA, CDR2 SQIVND, per germline (reference sequence). The CDR3 extends over 13 amino acids. CDR3 region: CASLGTSYQPQHF. Here the CDR3 DNA reads TGTGCCAGTCTAGGAACATCTTATCAGCCCCAGCATTTT.

This clone occurred a few times. CDR3 sequence reads: CASSPGLARDTQYF. CDR3 DNA: TGTGCCAGCAGCCCGGGACTAGCGAGAGATACGCAGTATTTT. The V gene is TRBV11-2, the J gene TRBJ2-3; 10 positions match TRBD2. V was pared by 5 bases and J by 5 bases, with 4 bases of the junction left unmatched. This CDR3 is 14 amino acids long. CDR1 SGHAT and CDR2 FQNNGV come from the germline V gene.

There are a few counts of this clone. The chain employs TRBV6-5 and TRBJ2-1; 13 positions agree with TRBD2. The junction had 13 bases not matched to a gene; V was cut back by 4 bases and J by 13 bases. The CDR3 is made up of 16 amino acids. The V gene's germline CDR1 is MNHEY and CDR2 SVGAGI. CDR3 nucleotides: TGTGCCAGCAGTTTTTCACGACTAGCGGGGGGTCTTACACAGTTCTTC. This translates into CASSFSRLAGGLTQFF.

V usage is TRBV25-1 and J usage is TRBJ2-7; D might be TRBD1 (6 bases). The CDR3 length is 13 residues. Germline assignment: CDR1 MGHDK and CDR2 SYGVNS. Trimming removed 8 bases from V and 4 bases from J, with 15 bases in between. CDR3 sequence (DNA): TGTGCCAGCCAGGGGACGTATGAGTACGAGCAGTACTTC. This codes for CASQGTYEYEQYF.

This chain joins TRBV6-1 and TRBJ1-6; D uncertain. Trimming removed 4 bases from V and 13 bases from J, with 17 bases in between. The CDR3 runs to 14 residues. Germline-derived CDR1 and CDR2 are MNHNS and SASEGT. The CDR3 spells CASSGTSGASPLHF. DNA of the CDR3: TGTGCCAGCAGTGGAACGTCAGGCGCTTCGCCCCTCCACTTT.

The chain carries TRBV5-6 and TRBJ2-3; a possible D gene is TRBD2 (6 bases). Germline V gives CDR1 SGHDT, CDR2 YYEEEE. The CDR3 runs 14 residues. V was trimmed by 0 bases and J by 4 bases, leaving 9 bases between them. CDR3 in DNA: TGTGCCAGCAGCTTGGTTGGGGGGTCAGATACGCAGTATTTT. It translates to CASSLVGGSDTQYF.

This chain connects TRBV7-9 to TRBJ2-3, with D possibly matching TRBD2 (6 bases). This CDR3 has 17 amino acids. Germline V gives CDR1 SEHNR, CDR2 FQNEAQ (reference sequence). V was shortened by 0 bases and J by 2 bases, with 15 bases between the two germline ends. The DNA of the CDR3 is TGTGCCAGCAGCTTAGCGCAAAGGTCTAGCGCCACAGATACGCAGTATTTT. Its translation is CASSLAQRSSATDTQYF.

There are a few counts of this clone. This sequence joins TRBV5-1 and TRBJ2-7; 10 bases are shared with TRBD2. V lost 4 bases, J lost 3 bases, and 4 bases stayed unmatched. In germline, CDR1 is SGHRS, CDR2 YFSETQ. This CDR3 spans 14 amino acids. The chain's CDR3 is CASSSTSGNYEQYF. For the CDR3, the DNA is TGCGCCAGCAGCAGTACTAGCGGGAACTACGAGCAGTACTTC.

The chain joins TRBV19 to TRBJ1-5; weak D call: TRBD1 (5 bases). The V and J ends lost 4 bases and 7 bases respectively, with 17 bases between them. Germline V gene sequence: CDR1 LNHDA, CDR2 SQIVND (reference sequence). The CDR3 loop spans 15 amino acids. For the CDR3, the DNA is TGTGCCAGTAGTAAGTTCCCCAGGGATGGACAGCCCCAGCATTTT. Translated, it gives CASSKFPRDGQPQHF.

The V gene is TRBV5-6, the J gene TRBJ1-5, with D possibly matching TRBD1 (5 bases). Per germline, CDR1 SGHDT and CDR2 YYEEEE. The CDR3 runs 16 residues. The germline V and J ends were trimmed by 3 bases and 0 bases, with 13 bases remaining between them. The CDR3 reads CASSWGWTASNQPQHF. The DNA for the CDR3 is TGTGCCAGCAGCTGGGGCTGGACGGCTAGCAATCAGCCCCAGCATTTT.

The rearrangement joins TRBV2 to TRBJ2-2, with TRBD1 matching 7 bases. Per germline, CDR1 SNHLY and CDR2 FYNNEI. The ends lost 8 bases at V and 1 base at J; junction bases unmatched: 4. The CDR3 runs to 14 residues. The CDR3 DNA sequence: TGTGCCAGCCGTTGGACAGGGAACACCGGGGAGCTGTTTTTT. Translating gives CASRWTGNTGELFF. Full variable domain (outside the CDR3, taken from reference TRBV2 and TRBJ2-2): EPEVTQTPSHQVTQMGQEVILRCVPISNHLYFYWYRQILGQKVEFLVSFYNNEISEKSEIFDDQFSVERPDGSNFTLKIRSTKLEDSAMYFCASRWTGNTGELFFGEGSRLTVL.

The chain is built from TRBV5-1 and TRBJ1-1; a possible D gene is TRBD1 (6 bases). Trimming stripped 4 bases from V and 4 bases from J, with 17 bases between. Germline CDR1 SGHRS, CDR2 YFSETQ. This CDR3 spans 15 amino acids. CDR3 coding DNA: TGCGCCAGCAGCGAGAACCAGGGCAGGGGCACTGAAGCTTTCTTT. It codes for CASSENQGRGTEAFF.

The rearrangement joins TRBV2 to TRBJ2-7, with D possibly TRBD1 on 5 matching bases. V dropped 8 bases and J dropped 1 base, with 6 bases sitting between them. CDR1 is SNHLY and CDR2 is FYNNEI in the germline V gene. This CDR3 has 11 amino acids. The CDR3 region has the DNA TGTGCCAGCCAGGGTTCCTACGAGCAGTACTTC. Residues: CASQGSYEQYF.

This clone was observed a few times. The chain links TRBV6-5 to TRBJ1-1; no clear D gene. The CDR3 is 13 amino acids. V was clipped by 5 bases and J by 0 bases, with 7 bases between them. Germline-derived CDR1 and CDR2 are MNHEY and SVGAGI. The CDR3 region is CASSRGMNTEAFF. The CDR3, as DNA: TGTGCCAGCAGTCGAGGGATGAACACTGAAGCTTTCTTT.

In its sample, this clone was seen once. CDR3 coding DNA: TGTGCCAGCAGCTTAGTCCAGGATGAGCAGTTCTTC. It codes for CASSLVQDEQFF. The chain carries TRBV11-2 and TRBJ2-1, with D unresolved. V lost 1 base and J lost 8, with 6 bases in between. The CDR3 runs 12 residues. Looked up from germline, CDR1 is SGHAT and CDR2 is FQNNGV.

V is TRBV6-6 and J is TRBJ2-5, with D perhaps matching TRBD2 (5 bases). The CDR3 spans 15 residues. Trimming took off 6 bases at V and 1 base at J, with 15 bases between the two ends. Germline values: CDR1 MNHNY, CDR2 SVGAGI (reference sequence). The CDR3, as DNA: TGTGCCAGCAGATTTAGCGCAGTACCCCAAGAGACCCAGTACTTC. Protein sequence: CASRFSAVPQETQYF.

This chain uses TRBV11-2 with TRBJ2-7, with TRBD2 as a possible D gene (6 bases). CDR3 length equals 15 residues. V lost 5 bases, J lost 1 base, and 15 bases lay in between. Per germline, CDR1 SGHAT and CDR2 FQNNGV. CDR3 DNA sequence: TGTGCCAGCAGCCTCGAAAACGGGGGATCCTACGAGCAGTACTTC. The encoded protein is CASSLENGGSYEQYF.

The chain has TRBV29-1 and TRBJ1-1; the match to TRBD1 covers 10 bases. The CDR3 has 14 residues. Germline V lookup: CDR1 SQVTM, CDR2 ANQGSEA. V lost 5 bases, J lost 6 bases, and 9 bases stayed unmatched. CDR3 DNA sequence: TGCAGCGTTCCAAATTGGGACAGGGGAGCTGAAGCTTTCTTT. Translating it yields CSVPNWDRGAEAFF.

The rearrangement uses TRBV5-6 and TRBJ1-1, with TRBD1 matching 7 bases. Germline CDR1 and CDR2: SGHDT and YYEEEE. The CDR3 loop spans 17 amino acids. With V trimmed by 4 bases and J by 3 bases, 15 bases remained unmatched. The CDR3 coding sequence is TGTGCCAGCAGCGGCCCCCGCCAGGGGGTAATGGACACTGAAGCTTTCTTT. Protein sequence: CASSGPRQGVMDTEAFF. Full variable domain (missing parts from reference TRBV5-6 and TRBJ1-1): DAGVTQSPTHLIKTRGQQVTLRCSPKSGHDTVSWYQQALGQGPQFIFQYYEEEERQRGNFPDRFSGHQFPNYSSELNVNALLLGDSALYLCASSGPRQGVMDTEAFFGQGTRLTVV.

Only a few counts were recorded for this clone. The CDR3 spells CASSLGNSVEQYF. The CDR3 DNA reads TGTGCCAGCAGCTTAGGCAATAGTGTCGAGCAGTACTTC. The gene calls are TRBV7-6 and TRBJ2-7; the D is unclear. CDR1 SGHVS and CDR2 FNYEAQ come from the germline V gene. V was clipped by 1 base and J by 6 bases, with 10 bases between them. The CDR3 runs to 13 residues.